This T cell receptor (beta chain) was sequenced during a study of cytomegalovirus exposure and HLA in healthy donors. For this clone: The sample has other DNA sequences that encode this CDR3 too.

There are 18 residues in the CDR3. V lost 3 bases to trimming and J lost 0 bases; unmatched junction nucleotides: 7. Germline V gives CDR1 SGHRS, CDR2 YFSETQ. The PCR was carried out with 60 Vbeta primers and 13 Jbeta primers. The method was immunoSEQ multiplex PCR; TCRdb's version includes in-frame clones alone and lacks a portion of them. The table shows around 90,000 clones, with 70% to 85% occurring only once. Sequences were obtained from PBMCs. The receptor's source is a human donor in good health. V is TRBV5-1 and J is TRBJ2-5; 14 nucleotides match TRBD2. The CDR3 sequence is CASSSGLAGGKYQETQYF. The CDR3, as DNA: TGCGCCAGCAGCTCCGGACTAGCGGGAGGTAAATACCAAGAGACCCAGTACTTC.